Here is one TCR beta chain with its context. The record originates from a study of CD8 T cells in Susac syndrome. The CDR3 extends over 17 amino acids. Germline lookup yields CDR1 PRHDT and CDR2 FYEKMQ (reference sequence). V gave up 5 bases and J gave up 3 bases, with 22 bases separating them. The authors negatively isolated CD8+ and CD4+ T cells and FACS-enriched TEMRA cells. With random hexamers, reverse transcription was performed on about 0.5 to 1 ug of RNA. An immunoSEQ multiplex PCR generated amplified TCR beta CDR3 products spanning 54 Vbeta and 13 Jbeta. Each CDR3 protein gets one entry after TCRdb re-called the immunoSEQ multiplex PCR reads with MiXCR. This sample has just over 150,000 distinct CDR3 sequences; nearly 97% occur once, and the top ten carry about 0.15%.

The chain employs TRBV13 and TRBJ1-1; maybe TRBD1 (5 bases). This TCR derives from a human donor with multiple sclerosis. Specimen: CD8+ T cells from PBMCs. CDR3 coding DNA: TGTGCCAGCAGCACGCCCCCGGGAGGGGACGGAGACACTGAAGCTTTCTTT. As protein: CASSTPPGGDGDTEAFF.